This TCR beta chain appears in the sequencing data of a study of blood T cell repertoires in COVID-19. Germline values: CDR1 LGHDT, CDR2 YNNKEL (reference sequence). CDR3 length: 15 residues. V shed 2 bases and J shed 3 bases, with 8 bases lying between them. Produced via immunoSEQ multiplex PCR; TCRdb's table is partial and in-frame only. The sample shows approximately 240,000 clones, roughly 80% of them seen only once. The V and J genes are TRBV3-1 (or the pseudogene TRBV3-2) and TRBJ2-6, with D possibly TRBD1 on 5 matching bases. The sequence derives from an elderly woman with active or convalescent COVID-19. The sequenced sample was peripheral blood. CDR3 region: CASSQQGIGANVLTF. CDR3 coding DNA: TGTGCCAGCAGCCAACAGGGCATTGGGGCCAACGTCCTGACTTTC.